The entry that follows covers one T cell receptor (beta chain) sequence. These data come from a study of CD8+ T cells in alopecia areata. Germline values: CDR1 SGHVS, CDR2 FNYEAQ. The J segment lost 6 bases and the V segment lost 2 bases, leaving 9 bases of the junction unmatched. The CDR3 runs 15 residues. cDNA reverse transcribed from extracted RNA served as the sequencing template. Measured with immunoSEQ multiplex PCR; TCRdb has only the in-frame clones, and not every one. The data show 150,000 to 200,000 clones, approximately 62% seen once. The V gene is TRBV7-6, the J gene TRBJ2-7; TRBD1 aligns across 8 bases. The material sequenced was CD4+ T cells sorted from blood, taken at week 0. The clonotype originates from a human donor with alopecia areata. The CDR3 reads CASSLLGGTGGEQYF. In DNA form, the CDR3 reads TGTGCCAGCAGCTTACTCGGCGGGACAGGTGGCGAGCAGTACTTC.